This T cell receptor beta chain was identified in a study of metastatic and nonmetastatic thyroid tumors. Study-level background: From malignant and benign thyroid patients, repertoires in blood and in tumor or nodule tissue were compared.

V was clipped by 2 bases and J by 5 bases, with 17 bases between them. Germline-derived CDR1 and CDR2 are SGHAT and FQNNGV. CDR3 length equals 16 residues. No patient received treatment before thyroid surgery. MiXCR was used by TCRdb to re-call the PCR reads. This sample carries about 33,000 clones, approximately 17% of them seen once, and the ten largest clones take approximately 5%. This clone was seen many times. The sequenced sample was blood. J is TRBJ2-3 and V is TRBV11-2; D may be TRBD2 (5 bases). The clonotype comes from a female donor with papillary thyroid cancer or a benign thyroid nodule (not recorded which). Some clones in this sample may be carry-over from other donors' samples. The CDR3: CASSLIGGYSGDTQYF. The CDR3 nucleotides are TGTGCCAGCAGCTTAATCGGAGGCTATTCAGGAGATACGCAGTATTTT.